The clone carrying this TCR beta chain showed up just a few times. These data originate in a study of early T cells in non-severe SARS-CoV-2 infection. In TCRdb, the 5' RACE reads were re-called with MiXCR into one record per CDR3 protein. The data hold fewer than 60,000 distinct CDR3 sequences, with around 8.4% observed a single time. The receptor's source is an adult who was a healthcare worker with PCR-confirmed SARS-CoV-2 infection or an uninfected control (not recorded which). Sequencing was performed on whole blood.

The CDR3 sequence: CASSLDSEMADTQYF. The CDR3 nucleotides are TGTGCCAGCAGCTTAGATTCGGAGATGGCAGATACGCAGTATTTT. The chain uses TRBV7-2 and TRBJ2-3; D is unresolved. The germline V gene has CDR1 SGHTA and CDR2 FQGNSA. Trimming left V 1 base short and J 4 bases short, with 12 bases between. The CDR3 contains 15 residues.